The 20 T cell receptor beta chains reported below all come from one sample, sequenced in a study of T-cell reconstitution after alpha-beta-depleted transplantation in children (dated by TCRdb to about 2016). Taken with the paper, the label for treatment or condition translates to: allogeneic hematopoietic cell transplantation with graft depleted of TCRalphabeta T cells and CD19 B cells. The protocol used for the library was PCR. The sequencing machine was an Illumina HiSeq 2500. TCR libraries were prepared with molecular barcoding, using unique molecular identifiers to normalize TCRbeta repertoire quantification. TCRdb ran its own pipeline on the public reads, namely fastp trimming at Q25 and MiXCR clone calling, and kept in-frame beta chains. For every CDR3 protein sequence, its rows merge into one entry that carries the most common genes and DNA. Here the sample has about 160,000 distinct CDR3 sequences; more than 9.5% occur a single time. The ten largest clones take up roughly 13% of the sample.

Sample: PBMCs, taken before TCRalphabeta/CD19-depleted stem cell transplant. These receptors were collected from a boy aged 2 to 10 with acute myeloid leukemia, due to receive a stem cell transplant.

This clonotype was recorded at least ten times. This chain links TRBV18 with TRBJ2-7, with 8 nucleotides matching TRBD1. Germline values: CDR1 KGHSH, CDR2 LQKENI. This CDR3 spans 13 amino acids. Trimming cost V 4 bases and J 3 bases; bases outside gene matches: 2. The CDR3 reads CASSRTGNYEQYV. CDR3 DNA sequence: TGTGCCAGCTCACGGACAGGGAACTACGAGCAGTACGTC.

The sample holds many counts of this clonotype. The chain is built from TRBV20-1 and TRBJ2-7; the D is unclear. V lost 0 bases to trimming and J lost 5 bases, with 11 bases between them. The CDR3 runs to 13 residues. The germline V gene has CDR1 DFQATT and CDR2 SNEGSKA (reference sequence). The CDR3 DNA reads TGCAGTGCTAGAGATGGGCTGGCGAACGAGCAGTACGTC. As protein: CSARDGLANEQYV.

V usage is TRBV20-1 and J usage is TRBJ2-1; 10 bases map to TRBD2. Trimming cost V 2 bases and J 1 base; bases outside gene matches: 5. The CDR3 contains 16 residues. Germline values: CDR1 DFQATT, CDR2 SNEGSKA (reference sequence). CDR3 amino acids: CSARLSSGRSYNEQFF. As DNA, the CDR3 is TGCAGTGCTAGACTTTCTAGCGGGAGATCCTACAATGAGCAGTTCTTC.

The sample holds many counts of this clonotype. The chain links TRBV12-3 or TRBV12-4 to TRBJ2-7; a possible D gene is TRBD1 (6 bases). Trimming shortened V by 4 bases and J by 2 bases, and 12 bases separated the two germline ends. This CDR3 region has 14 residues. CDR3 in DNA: TGTGCCAGCAGTTATCTAGGGACAACCTACGAGCAGTACTTC. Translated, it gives CASSYLGTTYEQYF.

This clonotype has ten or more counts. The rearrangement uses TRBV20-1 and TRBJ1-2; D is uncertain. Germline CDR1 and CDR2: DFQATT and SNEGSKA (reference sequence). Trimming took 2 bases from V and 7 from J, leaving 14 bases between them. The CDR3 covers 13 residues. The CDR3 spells CSARLVGAGGYTF. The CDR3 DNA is TGCAGTGCTAGATTAGTGGGCGCAGGTGGCTACACCTTC.

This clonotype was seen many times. CDR3 protein: CSVASGQGNSPLHF. Here the CDR3 DNA reads TGCAGCGTTGCTTCGGGACAGGGAAATTCACCCCTCCACTTT. This chain links TRBV29-1 with TRBJ1-6, with TRBD1 matching over 9 bases. V trimming: 4 bases; J trimming: 7 bases; junction bases outside the gene matches: 5. From germline, CDR1 is SQVTM and CDR2 ANQGSEA. The CDR3 is made up of 14 amino acids.

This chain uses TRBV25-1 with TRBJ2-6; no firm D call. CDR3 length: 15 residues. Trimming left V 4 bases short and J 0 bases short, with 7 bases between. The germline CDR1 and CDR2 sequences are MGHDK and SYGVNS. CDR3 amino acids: CASSARTSGANVLTF. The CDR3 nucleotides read TGTGCCAGCAGTGCTAGGACCTCTGGGGCCAACGTCCTGACTTTC.

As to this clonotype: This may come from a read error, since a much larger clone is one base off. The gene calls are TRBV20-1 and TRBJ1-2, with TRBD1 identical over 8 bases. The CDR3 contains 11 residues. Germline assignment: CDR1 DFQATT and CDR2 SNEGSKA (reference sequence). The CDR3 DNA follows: TGCATTGCTCGACAGGGGTTTGGCTACACCTTC. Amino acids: CIARQGFGYTF.

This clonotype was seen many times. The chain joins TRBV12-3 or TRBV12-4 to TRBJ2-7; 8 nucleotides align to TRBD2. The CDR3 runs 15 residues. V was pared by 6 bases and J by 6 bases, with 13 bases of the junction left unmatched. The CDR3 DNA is TGTGCCAGCAGACATTCACTGAGCGGGAGTCCCGAGCAGTACTTC. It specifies CASRHSLSGSPEQYF.

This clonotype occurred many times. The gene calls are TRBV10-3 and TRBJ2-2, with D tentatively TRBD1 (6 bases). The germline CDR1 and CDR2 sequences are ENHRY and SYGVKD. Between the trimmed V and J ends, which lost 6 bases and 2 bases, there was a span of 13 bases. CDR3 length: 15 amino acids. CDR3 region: CAIRETGANTGELFF. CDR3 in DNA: TGTGCCATCAGGGAGACAGGCGCTAACACCGGGGAGCTGTTTTTT.

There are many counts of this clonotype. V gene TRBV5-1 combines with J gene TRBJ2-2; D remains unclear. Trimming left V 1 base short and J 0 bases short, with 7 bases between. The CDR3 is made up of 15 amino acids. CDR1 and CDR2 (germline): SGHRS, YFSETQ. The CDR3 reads CASSLSNANTGELFF. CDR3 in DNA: TGCGCCAGCAGCTTGTCGAACGCGAACACCGGGGAGCTGTTTTTT.

The DNA of the CDR3 is TGTGCCAGCAGCTTGTGGGGGGCCTACGAGCAGTACGTC. Translating it yields CASSLWGAYEQYV. The J gene is TRBJ2-7, the V gene TRBV5-6; TRBD2 is a possible D gene (6 bases). Trimming pared 1 base from V and 2 bases from J, leaving 7 bases between. The CDR3 covers 13 residues. Per germline, CDR1 SGHDT and CDR2 YYEEEE.

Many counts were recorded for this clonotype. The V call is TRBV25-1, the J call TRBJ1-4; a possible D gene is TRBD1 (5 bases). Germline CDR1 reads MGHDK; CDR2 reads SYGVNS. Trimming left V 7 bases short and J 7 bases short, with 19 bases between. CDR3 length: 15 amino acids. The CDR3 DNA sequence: TGTGCCAGCAATTCAAACCAGGGTTCCGGTGAAAAACTGTTTTTT. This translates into CASNSNQGSGEKLFF.

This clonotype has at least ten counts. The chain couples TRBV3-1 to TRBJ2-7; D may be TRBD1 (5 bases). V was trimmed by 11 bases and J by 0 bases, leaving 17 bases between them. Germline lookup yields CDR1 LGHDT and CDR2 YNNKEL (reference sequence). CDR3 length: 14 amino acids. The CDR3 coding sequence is TGTGCCGCCTCGATGACAGTGAGCTCCTACGAGCAGTACTTC. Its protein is CAASMTVSSYEQYF.

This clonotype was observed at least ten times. CDR3 bases: TGTGCCAGCAGTCTATTGTACCGGGGGGGAAATGAGCAGTTCTTC. Its translation: CASSLLYRGGNEQFF. This rearrangement joins TRBV27 to TRBJ2-1; 8 positions agree with TRBD2. V lost 5 bases, J lost 7 bases, and 10 bases stayed unmatched. The CDR3 runs to 15 residues. The germline gives CDR1 MNHEY, CDR2 SMNVEV (reference sequence).

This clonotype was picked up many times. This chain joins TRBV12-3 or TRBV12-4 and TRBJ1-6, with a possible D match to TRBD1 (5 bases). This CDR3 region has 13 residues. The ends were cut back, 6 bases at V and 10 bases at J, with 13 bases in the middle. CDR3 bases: TGTGCCAGCAGGCCTGGCGGGGGGTCACCCCTCCACTTT. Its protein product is CASRPGGGSPLHF.

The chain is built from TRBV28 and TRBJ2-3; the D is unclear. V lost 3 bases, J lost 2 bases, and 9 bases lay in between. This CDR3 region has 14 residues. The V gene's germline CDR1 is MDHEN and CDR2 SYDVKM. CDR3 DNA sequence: TGTGCCAGCAGTTTTGTGGGGTTCACAGATACGCAGTATTTT. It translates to CASSFVGFTDTQYF.

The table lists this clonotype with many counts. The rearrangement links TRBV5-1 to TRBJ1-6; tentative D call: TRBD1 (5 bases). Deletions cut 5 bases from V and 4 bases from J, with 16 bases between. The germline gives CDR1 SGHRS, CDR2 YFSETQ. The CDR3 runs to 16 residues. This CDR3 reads CASSLAGTPYNSPLHF. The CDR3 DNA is TGCGCCAGCAGTCTTGCCGGGACCCCTTATAATTCACCCCTCCACTTT.

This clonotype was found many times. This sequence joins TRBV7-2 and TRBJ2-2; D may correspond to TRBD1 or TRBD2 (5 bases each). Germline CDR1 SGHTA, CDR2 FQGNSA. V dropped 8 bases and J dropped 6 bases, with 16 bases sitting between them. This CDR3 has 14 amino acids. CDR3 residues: CASRDEPGAGELFF. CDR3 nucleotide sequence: TGTGCCAGCCGGGACGAGCCGGGTGCCGGGGAGCTGTTTTTT.

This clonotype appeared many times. This CDR3 reads CASSLSIGYEQFF. The CDR3 bases are TGTGCCAGCAGCCTCTCCATTGGCTATGAGCAGTTCTTC. The rearrangement links TRBV28 to TRBJ2-1; the D is unclear. Trimming removed 6 bases from V and 8 bases from J, with 14 bases in between. The germline V gene has CDR1 MDHEN and CDR2 SYDVKM. The CDR3 is made up of 13 amino acids.